The clone carrying this T cell receptor (beta chain) was picked up one time. Its antigen is unknown. The data belong to a study of radiotherapy plus CTLA-4 blockade in lung cancer. Turning to the study itself: There were objective responses in 18% of patients, and over 30% had disease control. Study-wide results and limits: How blood T cell clones changed early, along with interferon-beta, reportedly forecast response best. TCR clones of tumor origin grew in blood after radiotherapy plus ipilimumab.

Using immunoSEQ multiplex PCR, the repertoire was profiled, and TCRdb retains in-frame clones only, with some absent. The table lists 55,000 to 65,000 clones, 70% to 80% of them singletons. This CDR3 has 16 amino acids. The V gene's germline CDR1 is SGHTA and CDR2 FQGNSA. Trimming at V came to 2 bases and at J to 0 bases, leaving 5 bases not matched to a gene. With ipilimumab providing CTLA-4 blockade, focal radiation was administered to patients who had chemo-refractory metastatic non-small-cell lung cancer. This chain connects TRBV7-2 to TRBJ2-7, with 9 bases identical to TRBD2. This TCR derives from a human donor with non-small cell lung cancer who had a complete response to radiotherapy plus ipilimumab. The specimen was peripheral blood, collected from a patient treated with radiotherapy plus ipilimumab. The chain's CDR3 is CASSLSVSGSSYEQYF. The CDR3 DNA reads as TGTGCCAGCAGCTTATCGGTTAGCGGGAGCTCCTACGAGCAGTACTTC.